This T cell receptor beta chain was identified in a study of OX40 agonist ivuxolimab in advanced cancers. Context from the whole study: The costimulatory receptor OX40 (CD134) was targeted by ivuxolimab, a fully human IgG2 agonistic monoclonal antibody. Intravenous ivuxolimab was administered to patients every 2 weeks at six dose levels: 0.01, 0.1, 0.3, 1.5, 3 and 10 mg/kg. Of the roughly 52 dose-escalation patients, hepatocellular carcinoma was present in around 20, melanoma in about 15, renal cell carcinoma in 9 and head and neck cancer in 9. In the dose-escalation cohort, over 65% of patients were male, and the mean age was about 55 years, with a range of 23 to 79. Patients were allowed to have had prior anti-PD-1, anti-PD-L1 or anti-CTLA-4 therapy, and approximately 37% of the dose-escalation patients had been treated with checkpoint inhibitors. Partial responses occurred in three dose-escalation patients, of whom one had hepatocellular carcinoma and two had cutaneous melanoma. Peripheral TCRbeta sequencing aimed to test whether ivuxolimab altered TCR sequence diversity and caused clonal T-cell expansion. The paper reports the monotherapy dose-escalation portion (N of about 50 patients) of the phase I ivuxolimab trial.

Worth noting for this clone: Its recognized antigen is unknown. No much larger clone is present one base from it, and per-base qualities are unavailable.

CDR1 and CDR2 (LNHNV, YYDKDF) derive from the germline V gene (reference sequence). From the cysteine through the phenylalanine, the CDR3 covers 15 amino acids. The sequence is cut down to CDR3 DNA, 45 bases in frame from base 1. V and J lose 0 bases and 10 bases, and a span of 17 bases separates them. The trial excluded patients who had a history of autoimmune disease or who were on systemic immunosuppression. In every dose cohort, peripheral blood was drawn for TCR sequencing at baseline, cycle 4 day 1, and cycle 7 day 1. The samples were drawn from a first-in-human, open-label, multicenter phase I dose-escalation trial of ivuxolimab. The trial enrolled adults with locally advanced or metastatic head and neck squamous cell, hepatocellular, melanoma or renal cell carcinoma. Before TCR sequencing, CD4+ T cells and CD8+ T cells from peripheral blood were sorted into separate populations. Results and caveats for the whole study, not just this receptor: Low levels of normalized T-cell clonal expansion were also shown by some nonresponding patients. At doses of 0.1 to 3.0 mg/kg, clonal expansion of both CD4+ and CD8+ T cells in blood was seen between baseline and week 6. Antigen specificity was not determined for the clonally expanded peripheral T cells. In the 0.1-3.0 mg/kg groups, partial responders were among the patients with the lowest normalized peripheral clonal expansion, particularly in CD8+ T cells. On average, CD8+ T cells showed more expanded clones than CD4+ T cells after ivuxolimab.

For sequencing of the TCRbeta CDR3 region, genomic DNA was extracted from the sorted cells. The immunoSEQ Assay was used to sequence the TCRbeta CDR3 regions. TCRdb limited this immuneACCESS table to in-frame rearrangements with V and J called. A share of clones is missing; checked studies link under half to unresolved V genes, and the rest is unexplained. This sample comprises 100,000 to 150,000 clones, about 93% of them detected only once. The biggest ten clones account for roughly 1% of the sample. The sequence joins TRBV15 to TRBJ2-3; the D assignment is uncertain and may be TRBD1 or TRBD2, with 6 bases supporting each. This TCR was sampled from an adult with an advanced solid tumor such as melanoma, head and neck, liver or kidney cancer. The sample was CD4+ or CD8+ T cells sorted from blood, taken in a trial of the OX40 agonist ivuxolimab. The CDR3 protein is CATSRDLGGLGPQYF. Read as DNA, the sequence is TGTGCCACCAGCAGAGATCTGGGGGGCCTGGGCCCGCAGTATTTT.